Each of the 10 T cell receptor beta chains below was sequenced from the same sample in a study of molecular identifiers for immune sequencing clone quantification. TCRdb re-analysed the PCR reads in MiXCR, keeping a single row per CDR3 protein. The data contain about 68,000 distinct CDR3 sequences, around a sixth of them singletons. The specimen sequenced was naive CD8+ T cells from blood, with Jurkat cell RNA spiked in. Subset defined: FACS-sorted CD8+CD4-CCR7+CD45RA+ naive T cells. The source is a human donor in good health. Some libraries in this study had Jurkat cell RNA spiked in.

This clonotype has more than one count but fewer than ten. The chain employs TRBV19 and TRBJ2-7, with D possibly being TRBD1 or TRBD2 (5 bases each). CDR1 and CDR2 (germline): LNHDA, SQIVND (reference sequence). V was shortened by 9 bases and J by 2 bases, with 11 bases between the two germline ends. The CDR3 has 12 amino acids. CDR3 DNA: TGTGCCAGCCGGGACGGGACCTACGAGCAGTACTTC. It is translated as CASRDGTYEQYF.

Worth noting for this clonotype: A much larger clone sits a single nucleotide away, making a read error possible. The chain carries TRBV29-1 and TRBJ2-1; D is possibly TRBD2 (6 bases). CDR1 is SQVTM, CDR2 ANQGSEA, per germline. Trimming left V 5 bases short and J 8 bases short, with 7 bases between. This CDR3 is 10 amino acids long. CDR3 nucleotides: TGCAGCGTTTGGAGGGATGAGCAGTTCTTC. Amino acids: CSVWRDEQFF.

The V gene is TRBV7-9, the J gene TRBJ2-2, with 7 nucleotides matching TRBD2. After removal of 8 bases from V and 5 bases from J, the junction contained 11 bases not matched to a gene. Germline CDR1 SEHNR, CDR2 FQNEAQ (reference sequence). This CDR3 has 15 residues. CDR3 in DNA: TGTGCCAGCGGCATAGGGGAGGGCATGACCGGGGAGCTGTTTTTT. Translation: CASGIGEGMTGELFF.

A word on this clonotype: One base away lies a much larger clone, so this may be a sequencing read error. The CDR3 loop is CASNRQTDSGNTIYF. The CDR3 DNA follows: TGTGCCAGCAATCGTCAAACGGACTCTGGAAACACCATATATTTT. The rearrangement uses TRBV2 and TRBJ1-3; the D is unclear. Germline V gene data show CDR1 as SNHLY and CDR2 as FYNNEI. The CDR3 consists of 15 residues. V lost 7 bases to trimming and J lost 0 bases, with 13 bases between them.

Ten or more counts support this clonotype. V usage is TRBV19 and J usage is TRBJ2-3; D remains ambiguous. Trimming left V 4 bases short and J 1 base short, with 6 bases between. Germline values: CDR1 LNHDA, CDR2 SQIVND (reference sequence). CDR3 length: 13 residues. The CDR3 loop reads CASSTVRTDTQYF. CDR3 nucleotide sequence: TGTGCCAGTAGTACAGTACGCACAGATACGCAGTATTTT.

This clonotype was counted only a few times. J is TRBJ2-4 and V is TRBV7-2; D is tentatively TRBD1 or TRBD2 (6 bases each). Trimming took 0 bases from V and 4 from J, leaving 13 bases between them. The germline gives CDR1 SGHTA, CDR2 FQGNSA. CDR3 size: 16 residues. The CDR3 is CASSLARGQGKNIQYF. The CDR3 DNA is TGTGCCAGCAGCTTAGCTCGGGGGCAGGGGAAAAACATTCAGTACTTC.

This clonotype was found many times. An end of the junction differs from the germline gene, which may be a read error. The gene calls are TRBV7-9 and TRBJ2-1; TRBD2 aligns across 7 bases. This CDR3 comprises 17 residues. Germline-derived CDR1 and CDR2 are SEHNR and FQNEAQ (reference sequence). CDR3 DNA: TGTGCCAGCGGCTTTCCTCGGGGGACTACCTCCTACAATGAGCAGTTCTTC. Translated, it gives CASGFPRGTTSYNEQFF.

This clonotype was seen only once. This chain uses TRBV12-5 with TRBJ2-1; D ambiguous. Trimming left V 8 bases short and J 1 base short, with 9 bases between. CDR1 and CDR2 (germline): LGHNT, FRNRAP. The CDR3 consists of 13 residues. The CDR3 sequence is CASSIGSYNEQFF. Written as DNA, the CDR3 is TGTGCTAGTTCGATAGGGTCCTACAATGAGCAGTTCTTC. The full variable domain, rest sourced from reference TRBV12-5 and TRBJ2-1, is DARVTQTPRHKVTEMGQEVTMRCQPILGHNTVFWYRQTMMQGLELLAYFRNRAPLDDSGMPKDRFSAEMPDATLATLKIQPSEPRDSAVYFCASSIGSYNEQFFGPGTRLTVL.

The rearrangement uses TRBV27 and TRBJ2-2; unclear D gene. Trimming left V 4 bases short and J 1 base short, with 4 bases between. Germline CDR1 and CDR2: MNHEY and SMNVEV (reference sequence). CDR3 size: 13 residues. This CDR3 is CASSYQNTGELFF. The CDR3 nucleotides read TGTGCCAGCAGTTACCAGAACACCGGGGAGCTGTTTTTT.

This clonotype was counted ten times or more. The chain recombines TRBV9 with TRBJ2-1; perhaps TRBD2 as D (6 bases). Germline CDR1 SGDLS, CDR2 YYNGEE. V dropped 3 bases and J dropped 9 bases, with 7 bases sitting between them. The CDR3 extends over 11 amino acids. The CDR3 protein is CASSEGLEQFF. For the CDR3, the DNA is TGTGCCAGCAGCGAGGGACTTGAGCAGTTCTTC. Based on the CDR3 plus reference TRBV9 and TRBJ2-1, the full variable domain is DSGVTQTPKHLITATGQRVTLRCSPRSGDLSVYWYQQSLDQGLQFLIQYYNGEERAKGNILERFSAQQFPDLHSELNLSSLELGDSALYFCASSEGLEQFFGPGTRLTVL.